This passage covers 23 T cell receptor beta chains from one sample sequenced in a study of blood T cell repertoires in COVID-19. The assay was immunoSEQ multiplex PCR, and TCRdb's table has in-frame clones only and misses some. Seen here are some 500,000 clones, roughly 88% observed once, and the top ten hold about 2%. The material sequenced was PBMCs or T cells enriched from blood (not recorded which). The source is a middle-aged woman who had recovered from COVID-19.

The chain combines TRBV7-2 with TRBJ2-7, with 8 bases lining up with TRBD1. The trim removed 1 base at V and 3 bases at J, leaving 2 bases unmatched. There are 14 residues in the CDR3. Per germline, CDR1 SGHTA and CDR2 FQGNSA. Written as DNA, the CDR3 is TGTGCCAGCAGCTTAGTACAGGGGGTCTACGAGCAGTACTTC. This encodes CASSLVQGVYEQYF.

The chain couples TRBV9 to TRBJ1-1; 7 bases match TRBD1. V shed 3 bases, J shed 8 bases, and the junction held 7 bases outside the gene matches. Germline-derived CDR1 and CDR2 are SGDLS and YYNGEE. This CDR3 has 13 amino acids. CDR3 in DNA: TGTGCCAGCAGCGGGTATGGACAGGTCGAAGCTTTCTTT. It codes for CASSGYGQVEAFF.

This clone has just a few counts. The chain links TRBV5-5 to TRBJ1-3; TRBD1 matches 7 bases. Germline assignment: CDR1 SGHKS and CDR2 YYEKEE (reference sequence). V lost 3 bases, J lost 1 base, and 4 bases stayed unmatched. The CDR3 is 15 residues long. The CDR3 is CASSSLTGSGNTIYF. The CDR3 DNA reads as TGTGCCAGCAGCTCCCTGACAGGGTCTGGAAACACCATATATTTT.

The CDR3 nucleotides are TGTGCCAGCAGCCTTAACAGGGATCAGCCCCAGCATTTT. This sequence encodes CASSLNRDQPQHF. The chain is built from TRBV11-3 and TRBJ1-5, with D possibly matching TRBD1 (6 bases). Germline V CDR1 and CDR2: SGHNT, YENEEA. The CDR3 is made up of 13 amino acids. V gave up 5 bases and J gave up 5 bases, with 10 bases separating them.

This chain uses TRBV11-3 with TRBJ2-5; D remains unclear. V gave up 6 bases and J gave up 7 bases, with 15 bases separating them. The CDR3 consists of 13 residues. The V gene's germline CDR1 is SGHNT and CDR2 YENEEA. The CDR3, as DNA: TGTGCCAGCAGTCGTACCCCATCAGGGACCCAGTACTTC. This codes for CASSRTPSGTQYF.

This sequence joins TRBV30 and TRBJ2-6; 9 nucleotides agree with TRBD1. The V gene end was trimmed by 7 bases and the J gene end by 0 bases; junction bases not matched to a gene: 10. Germline CDR1 reads GTSNPN; CDR2 reads SVGIG (reference sequence). The CDR3 contains 17 residues. CDR3 bases: TGTGCCTCGAAACGGGACAGGGTTCTCTCTGGGGCCAACGTCCTGACTTTC. It encodes CASKRDRVLSGANVLTF.

The chain joins TRBV7-8 to TRBJ1-5; D ambiguous. V lost 4 bases and J lost 5, with 9 bases in between. This CDR3 is 13 amino acids long. The germline gives CDR1 SGHVS, CDR2 FQNEAQ. The CDR3: CASSSSAYQPQHF. The CDR3 DNA sequence: TGTGCCAGCAGCTCGAGCGCCTATCAGCCCCAGCATTTT.

This clone has just a few counts. V and J are TRBV3-1 (or the pseudogene TRBV3-2) and TRBJ2-1, with unresolved D. The length of the CDR3 is 16 residues. The V end lost 3 bases, the J end lost 8 bases, and 20 bases lay between the germline ends. Germline V lookup: CDR1 LGHDT, CDR2 YNNKEL (reference sequence). CDR3 bases: TGTGCCAGCAGCCATAGCTCAAGGATAGCTTCCTATGAGCAGTTCTTC. Translating it yields CASSHSSRIASYEQFF.

The rearrangement joins TRBV18 to TRBJ1-1; possibly TRBD1 for D (5 bases). Germline V gives CDR1 KGHSH, CDR2 LQKENI. CDR3 length equals 14 residues. V was pared by 0 bases and J by 5 bases, with 10 bases between. The CDR3 here is CASSPPSRGTEAFF. CDR3 DNA: TGTGCCAGCTCACCACCCAGTCGGGGGACTGAAGCTTTCTTT.

The chain joins TRBV7-6 to TRBJ2-5; 8 bases are a match to TRBD2. The ends lost 3 bases at V and 4 bases at J; junction bases unmatched: 10. CDR1 is SGHVS, CDR2 FNYEAQ, per germline. The CDR3 is 16 residues long. The CDR3 region is CASSFVREGPRETQYF. The CDR3 nucleotides read TGTGCCAGCAGCTTCGTCCGGGAGGGCCCTCGAGAGACCCAGTACTTC.

The genes are TRBV6-2 or TRBV6-3 and TRBJ2-7, with TRBD2 matching over 13 bases. V lost 2 bases, J lost 4 bases, and 5 bases stayed unmatched. The CDR3 is made up of 16 amino acids. Germline values: CDR1 MNHEY, CDR2 SVGEGT. The chain's CDR3 is CASSYGLAGAGYEQYF. In DNA form, the CDR3 reads TGTGCCAGCAGTTACGGACTAGCGGGAGCGGGTTACGAGCAGTACTTC.

There are a few counts of this clone. The V call is TRBV5-4, the J call TRBJ2-1; no reliable D call. The CDR3 is made up of 14 amino acids. Germline lookup yields CDR1 SGHNT and CDR2 YYREEE (reference sequence). V lost 0 bases and J lost 5, with 9 bases in between. In DNA form, the CDR3 reads TGTGCCAGCAGCTTGGTGGGCAGAAACAATGAGCAGTTCTTC. Translated, it gives CASSLVGRNNEQFF.

The chain uses TRBV6-5 and TRBJ1-2, with D perhaps matching TRBD1 (6 bases). The CDR3 totals 13 residues. CDR1 is MNHEY, CDR2 SVGAGI, per germline. V was trimmed by 5 bases and J by 2 bases, leaving 9 bases between them. The CDR3 region has the DNA TGTGCCAGCAGTCGGGACACAAACTATGGCTACACCTTC. Its translation is CASSRDTNYGYTF.

The genes are TRBV2 and TRBJ1-4; TRBD1 aligns across 10 bases. CDR1 and CDR2 from the germline V gene are SNHLY and FYNNEI. This CDR3 spans 14 amino acids. The V gene end was trimmed by 6 bases and the J gene end by 6 bases; junction bases not matched to a gene: 4. The chain's CDR3 is CASRTGGGDEKLFF. CDR3 sequence (DNA): TGTGCCAGCAGGACAGGGGGCGGTGATGAAAAACTGTTTTTT.

This chain connects TRBV7-6 to TRBJ2-1; 10 bases are a match to TRBD2. The germline V gene encodes CDR1 SGHVS and CDR2 FNYEAQ. J lost 4 bases, V lost 3 bases, and 12 bases had no gene match. This CDR3 is 18 amino acids long. This chain's CDR3 is CASSFPKSGRGVYNEQFF. The CDR3 nucleotides read TGTGCCAGCAGCTTTCCCAAAAGCGGGAGGGGGGTTTACAATGAGCAGTTCTTC.

This chain joins TRBV14 and TRBJ2-3; no definite D call. V was trimmed by 4 bases and J by 5 bases, leaving 16 bases between them. The CDR3 totals 15 residues. Per germline, CDR1 SGHDN and CDR2 FVKESK. CDR3 in DNA: TGTGCCAGCAGCCTCTGGAGTCAACAAGGAGATACGCAGTATTTT. Its protein product is CASSLWSQQGDTQYF.

The gene calls are TRBV14 and TRBJ2-5, with TRBD2 as a possible D gene (6 bases). V was shortened by 8 bases and J by 7 bases, with 14 bases between the two germline ends. The CDR3 is made up of 12 amino acids. Germline-derived CDR1 and CDR2 are SGHDN and FVKESK. CDR3 protein: CASLGGPGTQYF. The CDR3 nucleotides are TGTGCCAGCCTTGGAGGGCCGGGGACCCAGTACTTC.

This chain uses TRBV20-1 with TRBJ2-7; 10 bases are a match to TRBD2. J lost 3 bases, V lost 3 bases, and 5 bases had no gene match. The germline gives CDR1 DFQATT, CDR2 SNEGSKA (reference sequence). The CDR3 is 14 amino acids. The chain's CDR3 is CSASRASGGYEQYF. In nucleotides, the CDR3 is TGCAGTGCTAGTCGTGCTAGCGGGGGCTACGAGCAGTACTTC.

The V gene is TRBV29-1, the J gene TRBJ2-1; 7 bases line up with TRBD2. Germline lookup yields CDR1 SQVTM and CDR2 ANQGSEA. The CDR3 is made up of 13 amino acids. V shed 8 bases, J shed 3 bases, and the junction held 7 bases outside the gene matches. Here the CDR3 DNA reads TGCAGCTTTATAGCGGGCTTCTACAATGAGCAGTTCTTC. Translating gives CSFIAGFYNEQFF.

This clone has more than one count but fewer than ten. The chain has TRBV5-6 and TRBJ1-2; D unresolved. Germline values: CDR1 SGHDT, CDR2 YYEEEE. CDR3 length: 16 amino acids. Trimming removed 4 bases at V and 6 bases at J, with 22 bases between. The DNA of the CDR3 is TGTGCCAGCAGCCCAGGCTATGAACTCCATCCCCATGGCTACACCTTC. Amino acid sequence: CASSPGYELHPHGYTF.

The genes are TRBV19 and TRBJ2-3; TRBD2 matches 15 bases. CDR1 and CDR2 (germline): LNHDA, SQIVND (reference sequence). The V and J ends lost 7 bases and 3 bases, in that order; junction bases with no gene match: 11. The CDR3 has 18 amino acids. CDR3 nucleotide sequence: TGTGCCAGTAAAGGGACTAGCGGGAGGAGGTCTCCGACAGATACGCAGTATTTT. Translated: CASKGTSGRRSPTDTQYF.

The rearrangement uses TRBV24-1 and TRBJ2-1; TRBD1 matches 8 bases. The V gene's germline CDR1 is KGHDR and CDR2 SFDVKD. The CDR3 runs to 17 residues. The V gene end was trimmed by 4 bases and the J gene end by 0 bases; junction bases not matched to a gene: 7. This CDR3 is CATSDSRTGNSYNEQFF. The CDR3 DNA sequence: TGTGCCACCAGTGACTCCAGGACAGGGAACTCCTACAATGAGCAGTTCTTC.

The genes are TRBV5-1 and TRBJ2-7; 7 bases are a match to TRBD1. The CDR3 has 15 amino acids. V was clipped by 5 bases and J by 0 bases; unmatched bases: 8. Germline V lookup: CDR1 SGHRS, CDR2 YFSETQ. CDR3 bases: TGCGCCAGCAGACCCGGGACAGAGAGCTCCTACGAGCAGTACTTC. It encodes CASRPGTESSYEQYF.